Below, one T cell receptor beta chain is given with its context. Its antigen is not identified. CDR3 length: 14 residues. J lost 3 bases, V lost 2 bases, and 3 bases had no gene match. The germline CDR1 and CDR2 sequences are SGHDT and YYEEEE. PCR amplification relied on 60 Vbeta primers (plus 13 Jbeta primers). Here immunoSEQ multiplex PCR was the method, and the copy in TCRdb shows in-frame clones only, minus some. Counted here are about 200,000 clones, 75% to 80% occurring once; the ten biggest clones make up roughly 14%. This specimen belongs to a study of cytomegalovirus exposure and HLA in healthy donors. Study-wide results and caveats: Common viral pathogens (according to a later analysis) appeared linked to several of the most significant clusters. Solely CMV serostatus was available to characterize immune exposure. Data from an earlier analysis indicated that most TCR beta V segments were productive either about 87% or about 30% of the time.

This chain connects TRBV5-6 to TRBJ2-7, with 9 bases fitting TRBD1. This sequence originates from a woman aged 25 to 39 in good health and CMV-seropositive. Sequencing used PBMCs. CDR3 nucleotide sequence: TGTGCCAGCAGCTTCGGGACAGGGATCTACGAGCAGTACTTC. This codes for CASSFGTGIYEQYF.